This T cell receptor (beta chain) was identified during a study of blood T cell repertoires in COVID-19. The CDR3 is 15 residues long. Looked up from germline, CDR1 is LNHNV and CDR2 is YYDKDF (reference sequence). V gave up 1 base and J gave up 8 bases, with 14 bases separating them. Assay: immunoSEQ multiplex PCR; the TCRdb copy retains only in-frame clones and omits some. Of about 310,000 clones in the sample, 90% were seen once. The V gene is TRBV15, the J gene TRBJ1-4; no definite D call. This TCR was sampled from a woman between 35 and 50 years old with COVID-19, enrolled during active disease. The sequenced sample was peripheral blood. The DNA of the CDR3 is TGTGCCACCAGCAGAGTTCCTGGACTCGGCGAAAAACTGTTTTTT. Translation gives CATSRVPGLGEKLFF.